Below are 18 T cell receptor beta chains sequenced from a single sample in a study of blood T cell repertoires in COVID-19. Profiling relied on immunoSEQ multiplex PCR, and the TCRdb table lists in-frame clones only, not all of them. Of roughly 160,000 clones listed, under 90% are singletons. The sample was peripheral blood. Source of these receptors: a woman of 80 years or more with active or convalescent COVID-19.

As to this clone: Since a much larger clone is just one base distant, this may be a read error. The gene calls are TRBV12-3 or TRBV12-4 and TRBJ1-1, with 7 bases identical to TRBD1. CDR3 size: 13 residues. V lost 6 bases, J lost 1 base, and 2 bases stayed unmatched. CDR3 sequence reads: CASSRQGNTEAFF. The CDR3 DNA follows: TGTGCCAGCAGCCGACAGGGGAACACTGAAGCTTTCTTT.

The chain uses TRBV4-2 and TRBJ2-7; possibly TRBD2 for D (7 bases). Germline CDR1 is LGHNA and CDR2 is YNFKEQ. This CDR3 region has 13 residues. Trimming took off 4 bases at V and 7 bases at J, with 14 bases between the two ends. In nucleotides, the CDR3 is TGTGCCAGCAGCCCGAGGGGGGGCGGGGAGCAGTACTTC. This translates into CASSPRGGGEQYF.

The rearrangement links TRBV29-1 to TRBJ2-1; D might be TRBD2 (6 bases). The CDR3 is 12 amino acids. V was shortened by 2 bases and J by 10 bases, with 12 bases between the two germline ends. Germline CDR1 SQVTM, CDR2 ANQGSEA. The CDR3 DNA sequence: TGCAGCGTTGAATTCGGGGGAGGAGAGCAGTTCTTC. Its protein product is CSVEFGGGEQFF.

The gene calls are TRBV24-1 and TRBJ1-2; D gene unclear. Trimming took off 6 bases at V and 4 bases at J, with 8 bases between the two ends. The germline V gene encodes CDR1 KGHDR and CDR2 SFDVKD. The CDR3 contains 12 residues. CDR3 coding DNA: TGTGCCACCAGTTCCGGGATCTATGGCTACACCTTC. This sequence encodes CATSSGIYGYTF.

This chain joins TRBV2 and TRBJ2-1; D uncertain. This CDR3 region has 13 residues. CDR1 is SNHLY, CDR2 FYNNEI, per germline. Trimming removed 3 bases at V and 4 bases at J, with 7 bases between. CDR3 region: CASSDAPYNEQFF. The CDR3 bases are TGTGCCAGCAGTGATGCGCCATACAATGAGCAGTTCTTC.

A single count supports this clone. The CDR3 region is CASSIRLAGSPGELFF. The CDR3 nucleotides read TGTGCCAGTAGTATTAGGCTAGCGGGATCTCCCGGGGAGCTGTTTTTT. The chain uses TRBV19 and TRBJ2-2; 9 bases fit TRBD2. There are 16 residues in the CDR3. Losses at the gene ends were 3 bases for V and 6 bases for J; bases not matched to a gene: 8. Germline V gives CDR1 LNHDA, CDR2 SQIVND (reference sequence).

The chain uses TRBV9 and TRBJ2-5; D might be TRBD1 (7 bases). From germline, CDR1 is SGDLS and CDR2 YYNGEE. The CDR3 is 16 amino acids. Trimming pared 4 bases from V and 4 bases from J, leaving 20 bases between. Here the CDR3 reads CASSPTGAGGIETQYF. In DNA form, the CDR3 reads TGTGCCAGCAGCCCTACGGGGGCAGGGGGAATAGAGACCCAGTACTTC.

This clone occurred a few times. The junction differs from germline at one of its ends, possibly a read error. In DNA, the CDR3 is TGTGCTAGCAGCTTAGTCCAGGGCACTGAAGCTTTCTTT. Amino acids: CASSLVQGTEAFF. This rearrangement joins TRBV7-7 to TRBJ1-1; a weak D match, TRBD1 (5 bases). Germline CDR1 reads SSHAT; CDR2 reads FNYEAQ (reference sequence). The CDR3 contains 13 residues. Based on the CDR3 plus reference TRBV7-7 and TRBJ1-1, the full variable domain is GAGVSQSPRYKVTKRGQDVTLRCDPISSHATLYWYQQALGQGPEFLTYFNYEAQPDKSGLPSDRFSAERPEGSISTLTIQRTEQRDSAMYRCASSLVQGTEAFFGQGTRLTVV.

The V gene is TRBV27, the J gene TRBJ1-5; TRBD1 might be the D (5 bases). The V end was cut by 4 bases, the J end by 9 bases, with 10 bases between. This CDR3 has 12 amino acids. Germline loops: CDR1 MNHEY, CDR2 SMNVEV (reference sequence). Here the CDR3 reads CASSSLGGPQHF. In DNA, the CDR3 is TGTGCCAGCAGTTCCCTCGGGGGGCCCCAGCATTTT.

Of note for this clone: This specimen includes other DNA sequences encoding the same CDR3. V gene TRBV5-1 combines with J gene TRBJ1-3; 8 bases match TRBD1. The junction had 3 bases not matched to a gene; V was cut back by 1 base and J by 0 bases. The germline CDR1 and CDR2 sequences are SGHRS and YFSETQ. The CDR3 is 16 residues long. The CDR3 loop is CASSLRTGSSGNTIYF. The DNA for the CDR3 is TGCGCCAGCAGCTTGCGGACAGGGAGCTCTGGAAACACCATATATTTT.

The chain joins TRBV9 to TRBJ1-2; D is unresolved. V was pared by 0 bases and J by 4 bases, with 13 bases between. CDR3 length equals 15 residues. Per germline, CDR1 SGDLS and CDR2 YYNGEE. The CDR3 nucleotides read TGTGCCAGCAGCGTAGGCCCCGGGAGAACCTATGGCTACACCTTC. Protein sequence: CASSVGPGRTYGYTF. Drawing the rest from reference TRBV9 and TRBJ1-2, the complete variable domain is DSGVTQTPKHLITATGQRVTLRCSPRSGDLSVYWYQQSLDQGLQFLIQYYNGEERAKGNILERFSAQQFPDLHSELNLSSLELGDSALYFCASSVGPGRTYGYTFGSGTRLTVV.

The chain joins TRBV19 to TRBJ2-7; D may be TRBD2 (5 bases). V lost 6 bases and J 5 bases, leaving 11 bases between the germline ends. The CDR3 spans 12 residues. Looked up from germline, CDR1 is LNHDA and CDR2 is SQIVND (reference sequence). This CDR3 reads CASSPSGDEQYF. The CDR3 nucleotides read TGTGCCAGTAGCCCCTCCGGGGACGAGCAGTACTTC.

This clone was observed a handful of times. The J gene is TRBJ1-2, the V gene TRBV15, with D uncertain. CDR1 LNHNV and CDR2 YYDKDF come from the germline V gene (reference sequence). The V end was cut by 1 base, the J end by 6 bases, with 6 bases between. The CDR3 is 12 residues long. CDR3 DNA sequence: TGTGCCACCAGCAGAGTATCGGATGGCTACACCTTC. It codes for CATSRVSDGYTF.

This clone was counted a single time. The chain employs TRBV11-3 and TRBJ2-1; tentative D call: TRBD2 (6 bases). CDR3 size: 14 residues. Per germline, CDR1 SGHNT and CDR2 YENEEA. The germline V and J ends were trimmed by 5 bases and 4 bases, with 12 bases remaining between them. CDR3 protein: CASSPPGLYNEQFF. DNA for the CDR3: TGTGCCAGCAGCCCACCGGGACTGTACAATGAGCAGTTCTTC.

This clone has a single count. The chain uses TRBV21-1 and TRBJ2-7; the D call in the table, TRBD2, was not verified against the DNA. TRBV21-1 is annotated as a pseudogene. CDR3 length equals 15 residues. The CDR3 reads CASSTSGSLSYEQYF. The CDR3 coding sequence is TGTGCCAGCAGCACGAGCGGGAGTCTCTCCTACGAGCAGTACTTC.

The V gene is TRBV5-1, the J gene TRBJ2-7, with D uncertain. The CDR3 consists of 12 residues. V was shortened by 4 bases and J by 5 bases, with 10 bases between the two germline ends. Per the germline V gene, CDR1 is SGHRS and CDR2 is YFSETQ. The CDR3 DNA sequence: TGCGCCAGCAGCGCGCCCCCCAACGAGCAGTACTTC. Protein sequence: CASSAPPNEQYF.

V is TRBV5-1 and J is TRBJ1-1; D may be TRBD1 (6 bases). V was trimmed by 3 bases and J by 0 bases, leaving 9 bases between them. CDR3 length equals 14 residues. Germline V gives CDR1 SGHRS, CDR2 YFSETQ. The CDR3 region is CASSWDTMNTEAFF. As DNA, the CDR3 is TGCGCCAGCAGCTGGGACACCATGAACACTGAAGCTTTCTTT.

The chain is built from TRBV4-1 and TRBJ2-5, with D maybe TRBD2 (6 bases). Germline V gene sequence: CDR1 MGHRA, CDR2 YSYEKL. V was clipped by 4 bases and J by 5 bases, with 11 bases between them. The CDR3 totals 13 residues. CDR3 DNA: TGCGCCAGCAGCCTGACTAGTCCTGAGACCCAGTACTTC. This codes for CASSLTSPETQYF.